This T cell receptor beta chain was recovered during a study of sequential checkpoint blockade in melanoma. Study context: Randomization was 1:1 between first-line nivolumab→ipilimumab and ipilimumab→nivolumab.

Method: immunoSEQ multiplex PCR; TCRdb's copy keeps in-frame clones and lacks some. Found here are several thousand clones, over 65% of them singletons; the top ten hold over 25%. Treatment reported: randomized to nivolumab then ipilimumab (arm A) or the reverse (arm B). None of the patients previously received DNA-damaging chemotherapy. Sorted cells were live CD3+CD8+, lacking CD19 and CD56, from PBMCs. The trim removed 3 bases at V and 2 bases at J, leaving 3 bases unmatched. The CDR3 has 14 amino acids. Germline loops: CDR1 SGHDT, CDR2 YYEEEE. The sequence came from a human donor with melanoma. The V gene is TRBV5-6, the J gene TRBJ2-7; 9 positions match TRBD2. The material was CD8+ T cells sorted from blood (inferred from file names), obtained from a patient given nivolumab and ipilimumab in sequence. The CDR3, as DNA: TGTGCCAGCAGCTCGGGACTAGCAGCCTACGAGCAGTACTTC. It codes for CASSSGLAAYEQYF.